The 11 T cell receptor beta chains presented below share a single source sample, sequenced in a study of cytomegalovirus exposure and HLA in healthy donors. This PCR relied on a set of 60 Vbeta primers and 13 Jbeta primers. The protocol was immunoSEQ multiplex PCR, while the TCRdb copy is restricted to in-frame clones and leaves out a portion. This sample has under 200,000 clones, with approximately 86% found just once. Source material: PBMCs. These receptors originate from a woman in her twenties or thirties in good health and CMV-seronegative.

This clone was seen only once. The chain joins TRBV11-2 to TRBJ2-1, with 9 bases that match TRBD2. The CDR3 loop spans 16 amino acids. J gave up 7 bases and V 3 bases, and 10 bases lay outside the gene matches. Germline V gives CDR1 SGHAT, CDR2 FQNNGV. CDR3 nucleotides: TGTGCCAGCAGCTTCCCCGGACTAGCGCGCATGAATGAGCAGTTCTTC. This gives the protein CASSFPGLARMNEQFF.

The chain joins TRBV7-9 to TRBJ2-1; 13 bases are shared with TRBD2. The CDR3 has 19 residues. Germline V gene sequence: CDR1 SEHNR, CDR2 FQNEAQ (reference sequence). With V trimmed by 1 base and J by 9 bases, 15 bases remained unmatched. The chain's CDR3 is CASSLVLLAGGLKPREQFF. CDR3 DNA sequence: TGTGCCAGCAGCTTAGTGTTACTAGCGGGGGGGCTCAAGCCTCGTGAGCAGTTCTTC.

The chain carries TRBV6-5 and TRBJ2-3; 8 nucleotides match TRBD2. Germline CDR1 MNHEY, CDR2 SVGAGI. V was clipped by 7 bases and J by 3 bases; unmatched bases: 3. The CDR3 extends over 13 amino acids. The CDR3 spells CASTLAGTDTQYF. The CDR3 DNA follows: TGTGCCAGCACCTTAGCGGGGACAGATACGCAGTATTTT.

The chain combines TRBV5-1 with TRBJ2-5, with 13 positions matching TRBD2. Looked up from germline, CDR1 is SGHRS and CDR2 is YFSETQ. This CDR3 is built from 17 residues. Unmatched junction bases numbered 2, after V lost 0 bases and J lost 0 bases. The CDR3 DNA follows: TGCGCCAGCAGCTTGGATGGGACTAGCGGGAACCAAGAGACCCAGTACTTC. Its translation: CASSLDGTSGNQETQYF.

The J gene is TRBJ2-5, the V gene TRBV11-2; D gene uncertain. V was pared by 0 bases and J by 1 base, with 6 bases between. The germline V gene encodes CDR1 SGHAT and CDR2 FQNNGV. This CDR3 spans 14 amino acids. Here the CDR3 reads CASSLDRLQETQYF. The CDR3 DNA reads as TGTGCCAGCAGCTTAGACAGGCTCCAAGAGACCCAGTACTTC.

The chain combines TRBV30 with TRBJ2-5, with TRBD2 matching 10 bases. The CDR3 spans 14 residues. The V and J ends lost 6 bases and 2 bases, in that order; junction bases with no gene match: 6. Germline CDR1 and CDR2: GTSNPN and SVGIG (reference sequence). In DNA, the CDR3 is TGTGCCTGTTGGTCAGCGGGGGGGCAAGAGACCCAGTACTTC. Encoded protein: CACWSAGGQETQYF.

The rearrangement links TRBV7-3 to TRBJ1-1; D uncertain. Germline V CDR1 and CDR2: SGHTA, FQGTGA. V dropped 2 bases and J dropped 1 base, with 5 bases sitting between them. The CDR3 totals 13 residues. The CDR3 is CASSLEANTEAFF. CDR3 DNA: TGTGCCAGCAGCTTAGAGGCGAACACTGAAGCTTTCTTT. The variable domain in full, with the rest retrieved from reference TRBV7-3 and TRBJ1-1, is GAGVSQTPSNKVTEKGKYVELRCDPISGHTALYWYRQSLGQGPEFLIYFQGTGAADDSGLPNDRFFAVRPEGSVSTLKIQRTERGDSAVYLCASSLEANTEAFFGQGTRLTVV.

This clone was found a few times. V gene TRBV14 combines with J gene TRBJ2-2; 10 positions agree with TRBD1. CDR3 size: 17 residues. The germline V gene has CDR1 SGHDN and CDR2 FVKESK. With 3 bases clipped from V and 2 bases from J, the junction kept 6 bases outside the gene matches. CDR3 sequence: CASSHGDRGKNTGELFF. The CDR3 nucleotides read TGTGCCAGCAGCCATGGGGACAGGGGCAAAAACACCGGGGAGCTGTTTTTT.

CDR3 amino acids: CASSYPLTVTSEQFF. CDR3 bases: TGTGCCAGCAGCTACCCTCTTACAGTGACTAGCGAGCAGTTCTTC. The chain carries TRBV7-9 and TRBJ2-1; 7 bases are a match to TRBD2. Germline V gene sequence: CDR1 SEHNR, CDR2 FQNEAQ (reference sequence). With 4 bases clipped from V and 10 bases from J, the junction kept 13 bases outside the gene matches. The length of the CDR3 is 15 residues.

V gene TRBV2 combines with J gene TRBJ2-7; the match to TRBD2 covers 7 bases. The CDR3 is made up of 12 amino acids. Germline CDR1 reads SNHLY; CDR2 reads FYNNEI. The trim removed 11 bases at V and 2 bases at J, leaving 6 bases unmatched. The CDR3 DNA follows: TGTGCCTGGCGGGGGACCCCCTACGAGCAGTACTTC. Encoded protein: CAWRGTPYEQYF.

The genes are TRBV7-6 and TRBJ2-1; 9 bases match TRBD1. This CDR3 has 13 amino acids. Losses at the gene ends were 5 bases for V and 9 bases for J; bases not matched to a gene: 5. CDR1 is SGHVS and CDR2 is FNYEAQ in the germline V gene. CDR3 in amino acids: CASSPDRGGEQFF. Written as DNA, the CDR3 is TGTGCCAGCAGCCCGGACAGGGGAGGTGAGCAGTTCTTC.